Listed below are T cell receptor beta chains from one sample, sequenced in a study of OX40 agonist ivuxolimab in advanced cancers. The repertoire was sequenced with immunoSEQ multiplex PCR; TCRdb's copy has only in-frame clones and lacks some. This sample has some 70,000 clones, with around 83% found just once. This specimen consisted of CD4+ or CD8+ T cells sorted from blood, obtained in a trial of the OX40 agonist ivuxolimab. The receptors shown here come from an adult with an advanced solid tumor such as melanoma, head and neck, liver or kidney cancer. The CDR3 runs from the conserved cysteine through the conserved F or W. Fields, in order: D gene, V gene, CDR3 length, J gene, clone size, CDR3 protein, CDR3 DNA. A D gene is named only where the DNA matches it firmly. Size values are once, few and many counts, or a class for expanded clones, and some rows have none.

-	TRBV5-1	15	TRBJ2-2	-	CASRGLASNTGELFF	TGCGCCAGCCGGGGGCTAGCCTCGAACACCGGGGAGCTGTTTTTT
TRBD1	TRBV5-1	14	TRBJ1-2	-	CASSFLQGAYGYTF	TGCGCCAGCAGCTTTTTACAGGGGGCATATGGCTACACCTTC
TRBD1	TRBV4-1	16	TRBJ1-4	-	CASSLGTDSANEKLFF	TGCGCCAGCAGCCTGGGGACAGACTCAGCTAATGAAAAACTGTTTTTT
-	TRBV9	15	TRBJ2-1	once	CASSGSRGISYEQFF	TGTGCCAGCAGCGGGTCCCGTGGGATTAGCTATGAGCAGTTCTTC
-	TRBV6-6	16	TRBJ2-6	-	CASSYSAGSGANVLTF	TGTGCCAGCAGTTACTCGGCAGGGTCTGGGGCCAACGTCCTGACTTTC
TRBD2	TRBV23-1	21	TRBJ2-7	-	CASSQSGKRGTGLADSYEQYF	TGCGCCAGCAGTCAATCCGGTAAGCGGGGAACAGGACTAGCGGATTCCTACGAGCAGTACTTC
TRBD1	TRBV7-9	16	TRBJ1-2	-	CASEGQGVFDGYGYTF	TGTGCCAGTGAGGGACAGGGGGTTTTTGATGGCTATGGCTACACCTTC
-	TRBV5-1	14	TRBJ1-4	-	CASSRDGGDEKLFF	TGCGCCAGCAGCAGGGACGGAGGGGACGAAAAACTGTTTTTT
TRBD2	TRBV15	19	TRBJ2-1	-	CATSRGLAGARSSYNEQFF	TGTGCCACCAGCAGGGGACTAGCGGGAGCCCGGAGCTCCTACAATGAGCAGTTCTTC
TRBD1	TRBV2	16	TRBJ2-3	-	CASSLLRTGGADTQYF	TGTGCCAGCAGTCTATTACGGACAGGGGGGGCAGATACGCAGTATTTT
TRBD2	TRBV5-1	15	TRBJ2-3	-	CASSLASGGTDTQYF	TGCGCCAGCAGCTTGGCTAGCGGGGGCACAGATACGCAGTATTTT
-	TRBV15	14	TRBJ2-7	-	CATSRDPQGNEQYF	TGTGCCACCAGCAGAGATCCACAGGGTAACGAGCAGTACTTC
-	TRBV29-1	17	TRBJ2-3	once	CSVILYQGLSSTDTQYF	TGCAGCGTTATCCTCTACCAGGGCCTCTCTAGCACAGATACGCAGTATTTT
-	TRBV7-7	14	TRBJ2-5	-	CASSPTGGGETQYF	TGTGCCAGCAGCCCTACAGGGGGAGGGGAGACCCAGTACTTC
-	TRBV18	14	TRBJ2-3	medium-sized	CASSRGTGDDTQYF	TGTGCCAGCTCCCGCGGGACGGGCGACGATACGCAGTATTTT
TRBD1	TRBV29-1	13	TRBJ1-1	-	CSVVEGGAGEAFF	TGCAGCGTTGTCGAAGGGGGCGCGGGTGAAGCTTTCTTT
-	TRBV29-1	14	TRBJ2-3	-	CSVDRPAIQGTQYF	TGCAGCGTTGATCGCCCCGCTATTCAAGGTACGCAGTATTTT
-	TRBV18	16	TRBJ1-3	-	CASSPNTMGSGNTIYF	TGTGCCAGCTCACCAAACACCATGGGGTCTGGAAACACCATATATTTT
TRBD2	TRBV10-1	15	TRBJ2-7	-	CASSGRAGRSYEQYF	TGCGCCAGCAGTGGCCGAGCGGGGAGAAGCTACGAGCAGTACTTC
-	TRBV27	14	TRBJ2-7	once	CASKTGEGTYEQYF	TGTGCCAGCAAAACAGGGGAGGGAACCTACGAGCAGTACTTC
-	TRBV5-1	12	TRBJ2-3	-	CASSSRTDTQYF	TGCGCCAGCAGCTCACGCACAGATACGCAGTATTTT
-	TRBV6-1	15	TRBJ2-7	-	CASSENWDQSYEQYF	TGTGCCAGCAGTGAAAATTGGGATCAGAGTTACGAGCAGTACTTC
-	TRBV7-8	11	TRBJ2-7	-	CASSLAREQYF	TGTGCCAGCAGCTTAGCGCGGGAGCAGTACTTC
-	TRBV30	15	TRBJ1-5	few	CAWSVDGQPTRAQHF	TGTGCCTGGAGTGTAGACGGCCAACCTACGAGGGCCCAGCATTTT
TRBD2	TRBV7-6	16	TRBJ2-3	once	CASSKLLAASTDTQYF	TGTGCCAGCAGCAAACTACTAGCGGCTAGCACAGATACGCAGTATTTT
TRBD2	TRBV19	16	TRBJ2-7	-	CASSENRLAGVYEQYF	TGTGCCAGTAGTGAGAATAGACTAGCGGGAGTGTACGAGCAGTACTTC
TRBD1	TRBV7-9	15	TRBJ2-7	-	CASSSSGTGSYEQYF	TGTGCCAGCAGCTCCTCCGGGACAGGCTCCTACGAGCAGTACTTC
-	TRBV4-2	15	TRBJ1-1	-	CASSQETGVYTEAFF	TGTGCCAGCAGCCAAGAGACGGGGGTTTACACTGAAGCTTTCTTT
-	TRBV7-9	13	TRBJ1-4	-	CASSPRINEKLFF	TGTGCCAGCAGCCCGCGTATTAATGAAAAACTGTTTTTT
TRBD1	TRBV7-2	16	TRBJ2-5	-	CASSVVTGTGGQTQYF	TGTGCCAGCAGCGTAGTTACCGGGACAGGGGGCCAGACCCAGTACTTC
-	TRBV21-1	17	TRBJ2-7	-	CASSGWEQGGRSYEQYF	TGTGCCAGCAGCGGATGGGAACAGGGTGGGCGCTCCTACGAGCAGTACTTC
-	TRBV7-2	13	TRBJ2-4	-	CASSLLPKNIQYF	TGTGCCAGCAGCTTACTTCCCAAAAACATTCAGTACTTC
TRBD2	TRBV5-1	15	TRBJ2-1	-	CASSVTSGTLNEQFF	TGCGCCAGCAGCGTCACGAGCGGGACTTTAAATGAGCAGTTCTTC
-	TRBV20-1	11	TRBJ2-3	-	CSAGSTDTQYF	TGCAGTGCCGGGAGCACAGATACGCAGTATTTT
-	TRBV6-5	15	TRBJ2-7	-	CASSYSGQGGYEQYF	TGTGCCAGCAGTTACTCAGGGCAGGGAGGATACGAGCAGTACTTC
TRBD1	TRBV14	18	TRBJ2-2	medium-sized	CASSPGQGARRDTGELFF	TGTGCCAGCAGCCCGGGACAGGGGGCGCGTAGGGACACCGGGGAGCTGTTTTTT
-	TRBV21-1	16	TRBJ2-3	-	CASSNHRDRGTDTQYF	TGTGCCAGCAGCAACCACCGGGACAGGGGCACAGATACGCAGTATTTT
-	TRBV5-1	14	TRBJ1-2	-	CASSFGDPSYGYTF	TGCGCCAGCAGCTTTGGGGACCCCTCCTATGGCTACACCTTC
-	TRBV19	15	TRBJ1-5	-	CASSIGGGNNQPQHF	TGTGCCAGTAGTATAGGTGGAGGGAACAATCAGCCCCAGCATTTT
-	TRBV18	16	TRBJ2-3	-	CASSPMVGALTDTQYF	TGTGCCAGCTCACCCATGGTAGGGGCTTTAACAGATACGCAGTATTTT
TRBD2	TRBV28	14	TRBJ2-1	few	CATTGLAGVGEQFF	TGTGCCACCACGGGACTAGCGGGAGTTGGAGAGCAGTTCTTC